Presented here are 18 T cell receptor beta chains from one specimen sequenced in a study. TCRdb itself ran the RT-PCR reads through MiXCR, one entry per CDR3 protein. In the table there are hundreds of thousands of distinct CDR3 sequences, 13% to 15% of which are singletons. Sequencing was carried out using memory CD4+ T cells from blood. The source is a female donor in good health, serving as a healthy control.

The table lists this clonotype with a few counts. The chain is built from TRBV12-3 or TRBV12-4 and TRBJ1-1; the D gene is possibly TRBD1 (5 bases). The CDR3 runs to 14 residues. V lost 6 bases and J lost 4, with 15 bases in between. The DNA for the CDR3 is TGTGCCAGCAGATCTACCGGGACGGTCACTGAAGCTTTCTTT. Translated: CASRSTGTVTEAFF.

This clonotype was detected ten times or more. This chain connects TRBV4-1 to TRBJ2-1; D gene ambiguous. CDR3 size: 14 residues. Germline V gene lookup returns CDR1 MGHRA and CDR2 YSYEKL. The germline V and J ends were trimmed by 6 bases and 9 bases, with 18 bases remaining between them. Here the CDR3 reads CASSSFPTHGEQFF. The CDR3 nucleotides read TGCGCCAGCAGTAGCTTCCCCACACATGGTGAGCAGTTCTTC.

This clonotype was detected many times. The chain is built from TRBV6-5 and TRBJ2-5; tentative D call: TRBD2 (6 bases). Between the trimmed V and J ends, which lost 0 bases and 4 bases, there was a span of 18 bases. CDR3 length: 17 residues. The germline V gene encodes CDR1 MNHEY and CDR2 SVGAGI. This CDR3 reads CASSYSTPGEFVETQYF. CDR3 in DNA: TGTGCCAGCAGTTACTCGACTCCGGGAGAATTCGTAGAGACCCAGTACTTC.

This clonotype came up many times. The chain carries TRBV7-9 and TRBJ1-2; D uncertain. The germline gives CDR1 SEHNR, CDR2 FQNEAQ (reference sequence). This CDR3 has 13 residues. The V end lost 5 bases, the J end lost 2 bases, and 9 bases lay between the germline ends. The chain's CDR3 is CASSRDINYGYTF. The CDR3 DNA sequence: TGTGCCAGCAGCCGTGACATAAACTATGGCTACACCTTC.

This chain connects TRBV20-1 to TRBJ2-1; no reliable D call. In germline, CDR1 is DFQATT, CDR2 SNEGSKA (reference sequence). This CDR3 has 15 residues. V shed 3 bases and J shed 0 bases, with 12 bases lying between them. Here the CDR3 reads CSASPLSSSYNEQFF. DNA for the CDR3: TGCAGTGCTAGCCCACTTTCCAGCTCCTACAATGAGCAGTTCTTC.

The chain uses TRBV11-2 and TRBJ1-2; D is perhaps TRBD1 (6 bases). The CDR3 is 14 residues long. Per the germline V gene, CDR1 is SGHAT and CDR2 is FQNNGV. Between the trimmed V and J ends, which lost 6 bases and 8 bases, there was a span of 19 bases. The CDR3 sequence is CASRPGGGPVGYTF. In DNA, the CDR3 is TGTGCCAGCAGGCCTGGCGGGGGGCCAGTAGGCTACACCTTC.

This clonotype came up a few times. The CDR3 bases are TGTGCCAGCAGCTTTTGGGCAGATATGAACACTGAAGCTTTCTTT. Translation gives CASSFWADMNTEAFF. The chain employs TRBV5-5 and TRBJ1-1; D uncertain. Germline V lookup: CDR1 SGHKS, CDR2 YYEKEE (reference sequence). V lost 2 bases to trimming and J lost 0 bases, with 11 bases between them. The CDR3 contains 15 residues.

The chain is built from TRBV4-3 and TRBJ2-7; TRBD1 might be the D (6 bases). Trimming left V 1 base short and J 3 bases short, with 13 bases between. CDR3 length: 15 residues. CDR1 LGHNA and CDR2 YSLEER come from the germline V gene. The CDR3 DNA follows: TGCGCCAGCAGCCAAGCCTGGACAGCCTTCTACGAGCAGTACTTC. Its translation is CASSQAWTAFYEQYF.

V gene TRBV6-6 combines with J gene TRBJ1-2; no clear D gene. CDR3 length: 13 amino acids. CDR1 and CDR2 from the germline V gene are MNHNY and SVGAGI (reference sequence). Deletions cut 4 bases from V and 2 bases from J, with 8 bases between. CDR3 sequence: CASSSGRNYGYTF. For the CDR3, the DNA is TGTGCCAGCAGTTCAGGACGAAACTATGGCTACACCTTC.

There are many counts of this clonotype. The chain joins TRBV27 to TRBJ2-2, with no clear D. Germline CDR1 reads MNHEY; CDR2 reads SMNVEV (reference sequence). The CDR3 loop spans 12 amino acids. V lost 6 bases to trimming and J lost 7 bases, with 9 bases between them. The CDR3 nucleotides are TGTGCCAGCAGGAGGTCGGTCGGGGAGCTGTTTTTT. As protein: CASRRSVGELFF.

This clonotype has a handful of counts. The chain couples TRBV7-8 to TRBJ1-5, with unresolved D. Germline CDR1 and CDR2: SGHVS and FQNEAQ. The V end was cut by 0 bases, the J end by 3 bases, with 9 bases between. This CDR3 comprises 15 residues. This CDR3 reads CASSLAPGYNQPQHF. For the CDR3, the DNA is TGTGCCAGCAGCTTAGCACCGGGGTACAATCAGCCCCAGCATTTT.

V gene TRBV30 combines with J gene TRBJ1-6; 7 bases fit TRBD1. Germline CDR1 is GTSNPN and CDR2 is SVGIG (reference sequence). Germline trimming cut 3 bases from V and 9 bases from J; bases unmatched to any gene: 11. The CDR3 loop spans 15 amino acids. Here the CDR3 reads CAWSGQVPGRSPLHF. CDR3 coding DNA: TGTGCCTGGAGCGGACAGGTCCCTGGGCGTTCACCCCTCCACTTT.

The J gene is TRBJ2-2, the V gene TRBV11-2, with 9 bases aligning to TRBD1. V dropped 5 bases and J dropped 7; count of bases not matched to a gene: 8. Germline V gene sequence: CDR1 SGHAT, CDR2 FQNNGV. CDR3 length equals 15 residues. CDR3: CASSHYRGQGGELFF. The CDR3 bases are TGTGCCAGCAGCCATTACAGGGGGCAAGGCGGGGAGCTGTTTTTT.

In its sample, this clonotype was seen a few times. V is TRBV20-1 and J is TRBJ2-3; 12 nucleotides line up with TRBD2. CDR3 length equals 16 residues. V lost 7 bases and J lost 1; bases outside the gene matches: 9. CDR1 and CDR2 (germline): DFQATT, SNEGSKA (reference sequence). The CDR3 nucleotides are TGCAGTGAGAGACTAGCGGGAGAAGCAGGCACAGATACGCAGTATTTT. This codes for CSERLAGEAGTDTQYF.

This clonotype has just a few counts. The chain employs TRBV20-1 and TRBJ2-7, with 13 bases matching TRBD2. V lost 2 bases to trimming and J lost 2 bases; unmatched junction nucleotides: 15. Germline V gene sequence: CDR1 DFQATT, CDR2 SNEGSKA (reference sequence). The CDR3 contains 19 residues. This CDR3 is CSARYLGEPGLAGAYEQYF. CDR3 nucleotide sequence: TGCAGTGCTAGATATCTCGGGGAACCAGGACTAGCGGGGGCCTACGAGCAGTACTTC.

This clonotype was counted a few times. This chain links TRBV9 with TRBJ2-7; D is possibly TRBD1 (5 bases). This CDR3 has 12 residues. With 3 bases removed from V and 2 bases from J, the gap between germline ends came to 6 bases. The germline V gene encodes CDR1 SGDLS and CDR2 YYNGEE. The CDR3 nucleotides are TGTGCCAGCAGCGCGGACACCTACGAGCAGTACTTC. Translated: CASSADTYEQYF.

The rearrangement joins TRBV20-1 to TRBJ2-3; 9 bases match TRBD2. Germline V gene data show CDR1 as DFQATT and CDR2 as SNEGSKA (reference sequence). The CDR3 runs 18 residues. With V trimmed by 3 bases and J by 10 bases, 23 bases remained unmatched. CDR3 region: CSARVWRDLREGQGAQYF. CDR3 coding DNA: TGCAGTGCTAGGGTCTGGAGAGATTTGCGGGAGGGCCAGGGTGCGCAGTATTTT.

The chain carries TRBV7-3 and TRBJ2-1, with a tentative D call TRBD2 (5 bases). V lost 5 bases and J lost 4, with 12 bases in between. The CDR3 consists of 14 residues. The germline V gene has CDR1 SGHTA and CDR2 FQGTGA. The CDR3 region is CASSPQSGYNEQFF. Here the CDR3 DNA reads TGTGCCAGCAGCCCGCAGAGCGGATACAATGAGCAGTTCTTC.